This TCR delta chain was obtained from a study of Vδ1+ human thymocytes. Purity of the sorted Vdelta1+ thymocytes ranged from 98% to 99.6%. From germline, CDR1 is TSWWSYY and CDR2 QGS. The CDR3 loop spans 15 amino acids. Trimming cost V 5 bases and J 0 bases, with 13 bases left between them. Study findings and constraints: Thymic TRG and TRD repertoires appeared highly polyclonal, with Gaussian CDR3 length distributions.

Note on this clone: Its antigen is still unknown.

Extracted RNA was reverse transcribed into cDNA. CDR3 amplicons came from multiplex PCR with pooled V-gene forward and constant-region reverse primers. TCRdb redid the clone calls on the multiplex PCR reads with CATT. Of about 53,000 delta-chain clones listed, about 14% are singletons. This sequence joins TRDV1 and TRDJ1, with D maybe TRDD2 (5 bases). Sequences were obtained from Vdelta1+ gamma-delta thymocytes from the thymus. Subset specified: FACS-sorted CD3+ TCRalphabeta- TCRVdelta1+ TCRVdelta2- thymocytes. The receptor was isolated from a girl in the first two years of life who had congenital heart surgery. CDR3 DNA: TGTGCTCTTGGGAACCTCTTCCCGTACACCGATAAACTCATCTTT. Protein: CALGNLFPYTDKLIF.